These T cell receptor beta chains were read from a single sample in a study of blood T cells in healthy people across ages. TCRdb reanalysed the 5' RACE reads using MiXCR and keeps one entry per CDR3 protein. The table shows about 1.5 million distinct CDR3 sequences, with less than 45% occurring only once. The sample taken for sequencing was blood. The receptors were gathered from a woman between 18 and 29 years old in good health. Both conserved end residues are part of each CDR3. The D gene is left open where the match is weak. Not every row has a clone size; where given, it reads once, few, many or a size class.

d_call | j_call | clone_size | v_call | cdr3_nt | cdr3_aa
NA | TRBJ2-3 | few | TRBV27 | TGTGCCAGCACCGAGCTGGCAGGCAGCACAGATACGCAGTATTTT | CASTELAGSTDTQYF
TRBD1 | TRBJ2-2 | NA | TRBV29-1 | TGCAGCGTCGTCCGGGACAGTTCCGGGGAGCTGTTTTTT | CSVVRDSSGELFF
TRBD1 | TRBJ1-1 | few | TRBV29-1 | TGCAGCGTTGACAGGGGGTCTTTGAACACTGAAGCTTTCTTT | CSVDRGSLNTEAFF
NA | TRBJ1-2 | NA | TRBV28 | TGTGCCAGCAATAAGGCGTCGCTAGGCTACACCTTC | CASNKASLGYTF
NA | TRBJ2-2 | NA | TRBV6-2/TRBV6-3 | TGTGCCAGCAGCCAGGGCGTGGAAACCGGGGAGCTGTTTTTT | CASSQGVETGELFF
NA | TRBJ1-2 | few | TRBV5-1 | TGCGCCAGCAGAACCGCACAGGGAGGGTTAGGCTACACCTTC | CASRTAQGGLGYTF
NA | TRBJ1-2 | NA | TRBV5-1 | TGCGCCAGCAGCTTGGCCGAGGTAATGAACTATGGCTACACCTTC | CASSLAEVMNYGYTF
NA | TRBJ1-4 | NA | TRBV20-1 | TGCAGTGCTAGAATTATTAATGAAAAACTGTTTTTT | CSARIINEKLFF
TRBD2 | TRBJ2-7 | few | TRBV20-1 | TGCAGTGCTACTCGACTATCAGGGAGGGGCGAGCAGTACTTC | CSATRLSGRGEQYF
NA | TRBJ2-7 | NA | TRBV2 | TGTGCCAGCAGTGATAGGACGGTCCCCGAGCAGTACTTC | CASSDRTVPEQYF
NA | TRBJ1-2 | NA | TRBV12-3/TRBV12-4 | TGTGCCAGCAGTTCTCGGGCCACCTGGGGCTACACCTTC | CASSSRATWGYTF
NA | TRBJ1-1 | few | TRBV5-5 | TGTGCCAGCAGCTTGGTAGTCAGCGAGAACACTGAAGCTTTCTTT | CASSLVVSENTEAFF
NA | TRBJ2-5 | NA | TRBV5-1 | TGCGCCAGCAGCTTCGTACAGGGCGGCGAGACCCAGTACTTC | CASSFVQGGETQYF
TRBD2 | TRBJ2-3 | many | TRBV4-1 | TGCGCCAGCAGCCAAGAGCGGGGGAGCACAGATACGCAGTATTTT | CASSQERGSTDTQYF
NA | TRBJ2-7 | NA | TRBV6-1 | TGTGCCAGCAGTGAATGGGCCGAGCAGTACTTC | CASSEWAEQYF
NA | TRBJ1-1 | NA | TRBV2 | TGTGCCAGCAGTGATGGTATCAAGAAAACTGAAGCTTTCTTT | CASSDGIKKTEAFF
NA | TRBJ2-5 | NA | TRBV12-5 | TGTGCTAGTGGTGTGTACGGGGAAGAGACCCAGTACTTC | CASGVYGEETQYF
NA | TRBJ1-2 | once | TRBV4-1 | TGCGCCAGCAGCCGCGCTCCTCTGACAGTAAACTATGGCTACACCTTC | CASSRAPLTVNYGYTF
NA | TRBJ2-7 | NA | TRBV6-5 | TGTGCCAGCAGTTGCTCGGCAGGGAGCTCTACCTACGAGCAGTACTTC | CASSCSAGSSTYEQYF
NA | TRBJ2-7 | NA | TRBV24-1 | TGTGCCACCAGTGTCGGCGGGGCCCCTAGCGAGCAGTACTTC | CATSVGGAPSEQYF
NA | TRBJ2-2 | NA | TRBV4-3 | TGCGCCAGCAGCCAAGACAGGGGCTGGGACACCGGGGAGCTGTTTTTT | CASSQDRGWDTGELFF
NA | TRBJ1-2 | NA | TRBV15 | TGTGCCACCAGCAGAGAAGTCGGGCTTTACTATGGCTACACCTTC | CATSREVGLYYGYTF
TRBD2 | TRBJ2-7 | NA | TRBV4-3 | TGCGCCAGCAGCCAAAAGGTTCGTAGCGGGAGTTCGACTATGACCTACGAGCAGTACTTC | CASSQKVRSGSSTMTYEQYF
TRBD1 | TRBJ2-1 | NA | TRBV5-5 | TGTGCCAGCAGCTTGGCGCAGGGGGCTAGAATGGGAAATGAGCAGTTCTTC | CASSLAQGARMGNEQFF
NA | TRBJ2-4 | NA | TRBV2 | TGTGCCGGGGGGGGGCTAGCCAAAAACATTCAGTACTTC | CAGGGLAKNIQYF
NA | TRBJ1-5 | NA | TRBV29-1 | TGCAGCGTTGTACAGGGCGGCGATCAGCCCCAGCATTTT | CSVVQGGDQPQHF
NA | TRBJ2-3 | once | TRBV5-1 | TGCGCCAGCAGCTTCCCTCCGGGGGCGGGGAACACAGATACGCAGTATTTT | CASSFPPGAGNTDTQYF
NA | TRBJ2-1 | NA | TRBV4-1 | TGCGCCACTGCCGGGGCGGTAGTGACTGAGCAGTTCTTC | CATAGAVVTEQFF
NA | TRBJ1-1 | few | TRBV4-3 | TGCGCCAGCGCCTCCATCGCAGGCTCGAACACTGAAGCTTTCTTT | CASASIAGSNTEAFF
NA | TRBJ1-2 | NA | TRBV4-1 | TGCGCCAGCAGCCAAGATCCCCCTTCCTATGGGGGCTACACCTTC | CASSQDPPSYGGYTF
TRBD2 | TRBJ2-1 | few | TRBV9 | TGTGCCAGCAGCGTTAGCGGGAGCGGGGGCAATGAGCAGTTCTTC | CASSVSGSGGNEQFF
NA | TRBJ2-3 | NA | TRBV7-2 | TGTACCAGCAGCTTATACGAGAATACGCAGTATTTT | CTSSLYENTQYF
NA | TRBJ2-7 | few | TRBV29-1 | TGCAGCGTTGAAGACGGGTTGAATGAGCAGTACTTC | CSVEDGLNEQYF
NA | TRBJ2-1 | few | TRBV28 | TGTGCCAGCAGTTTCGGGGAGAGCTCCTACAATGAGCAGTTCTTC | CASSFGESSYNEQFF
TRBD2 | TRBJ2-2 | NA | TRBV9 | TGTGCCAGCAGCGTAGTACTAGCGGGACTCACCGGGGAGCTGTTTTTT | CASSVVLAGLTGELFF
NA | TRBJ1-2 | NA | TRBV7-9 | TGTGCCAGCAGCCACGGCCCCCGGGACCTCCTCTATGGCTACACCTTC | CASSHGPRDLLYGYTF
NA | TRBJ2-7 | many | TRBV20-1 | TGCAGTGCCCCAGATATTCGCCTATCGCGCTACGAGCAGTACTTC | CSAPDIRLSRYEQYF
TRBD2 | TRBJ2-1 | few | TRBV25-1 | TGTGCCAGCAGTGCTAGCGGGAGTAGGAATGAGCAGTTCTTC | CASSASGSRNEQFF
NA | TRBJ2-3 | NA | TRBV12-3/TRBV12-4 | TGTGCCAGCAGTCCCCCCGGGGGCGGTGGAGTCAATACGCAGTATTTT | CASSPPGGGGVNTQYF
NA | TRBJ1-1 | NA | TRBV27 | TGTGCCAGCAGTTCATATGCGCTACACAGGCGGCACGAGAGGGGCACTGAAGCTTTCTTT | CASSSYALHRRHERGTEAFF
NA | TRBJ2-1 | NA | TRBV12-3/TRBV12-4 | TGTGCCAGCAGTCCCGGGGAGCGGATACTATACAATGAGCAGTTCTTC | CASSPGERILYNEQFF
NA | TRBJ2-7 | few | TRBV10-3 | TGTGCCATCAGTGAGTCTGCCAACTACGAGCAGTACTTC | CAISESANYEQYF
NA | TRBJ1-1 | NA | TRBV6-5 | TGTGCCAGCAGTTATCTTAAGGGAGTCATCCAGCTCACTGAAGCTTTCTTT | CASSYLKGVIQLTEAFF
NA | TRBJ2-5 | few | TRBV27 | TGTGCCAGCAGTTTAGATCGGAGGCAAGAGACCCAGTACTTC | CASSLDRRQETQYF
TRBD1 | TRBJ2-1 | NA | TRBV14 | TGTGCCAGCAGCCAAACAGGGGGCAAGTACAATGAGCAGTTCTTC | CASSQTGGKYNEQFF
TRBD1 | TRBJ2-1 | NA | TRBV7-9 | TGTGCCAGCAGCAACGACAGGGTCTCCTACAATGAGCAGTTCTTC | CASSNDRVSYNEQFF
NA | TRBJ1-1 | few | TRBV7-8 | TGTGCCAGCAGCTTAGGCGGCAGGGGGAACACTGAAGCTTTCTTT | CASSLGGRGNTEAFF
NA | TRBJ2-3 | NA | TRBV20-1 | TGCAGTGCTAGGAACGTCATATATAGCGGTACTAGCACAGATACGCAGTATTTT | CSARNVIYSGTSTDTQYF
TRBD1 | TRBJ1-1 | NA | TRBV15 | TGTGCCACCAGCAGAGATTCTAGGCAGGGGGCATTAAGCACTGAAGCTTTCTTT | CATSRDSRQGALSTEAFF
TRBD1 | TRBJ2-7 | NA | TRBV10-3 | TGTGCCATCAGTGAGTTACGGACAGGGACGGCCTACGAGCAGTACTTC | CAISELRTGTAYEQYF
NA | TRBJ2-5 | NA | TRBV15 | TGTGCCACCAGCAGTACCGGGAAGAGAACCCAGTACTTC | CATSSTGKRTQYF
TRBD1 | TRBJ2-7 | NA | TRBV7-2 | TGTGCCAGCAGCTCGCGTGACAGGGGCTATTCCTACGAGCAGTACTTC | CASSSRDRGYSYEQYF
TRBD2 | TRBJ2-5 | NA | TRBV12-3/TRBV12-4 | TGTGCCAGCAGTTTGGTGGCGGGGGGTCGCGATGAGCAGTACTTC | CASSLVAGGRDEQYF
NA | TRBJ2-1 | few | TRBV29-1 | TGCAGCGTTGCCCAGATGGCCTTCTACAATGAGCAGTTCTTC | CSVAQMAFYNEQFF
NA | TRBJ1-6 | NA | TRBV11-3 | TGTGCCAGCAGCTTAGATGGCAAGTCACCCCTCCACTTT | CASSLDGKSPLHF
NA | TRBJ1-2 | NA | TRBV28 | TGTGCCAGCACCTTGGTAGGGGTAAAGGGCTACACCTTC | CASTLVGVKGYTF
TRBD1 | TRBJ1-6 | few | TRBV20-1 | TGCAGTGCTAGACCCTCCCGACAGGGAGGAATTAATTCACCCCTCCACTTT | CSARPSRQGGINSPLHF
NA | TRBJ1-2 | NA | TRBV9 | TGTGCCAGCAGCGTAGATGCCCGGGGTGGGGATGGCTACACTTTC | CASSVDARGGDGYTF
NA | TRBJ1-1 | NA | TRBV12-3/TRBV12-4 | TGTGCCAGCAGCCAAAGGCGCCGGGCCATGAACACTGAAGCTTTCTTT | CASSQRRRAMNTEAFF